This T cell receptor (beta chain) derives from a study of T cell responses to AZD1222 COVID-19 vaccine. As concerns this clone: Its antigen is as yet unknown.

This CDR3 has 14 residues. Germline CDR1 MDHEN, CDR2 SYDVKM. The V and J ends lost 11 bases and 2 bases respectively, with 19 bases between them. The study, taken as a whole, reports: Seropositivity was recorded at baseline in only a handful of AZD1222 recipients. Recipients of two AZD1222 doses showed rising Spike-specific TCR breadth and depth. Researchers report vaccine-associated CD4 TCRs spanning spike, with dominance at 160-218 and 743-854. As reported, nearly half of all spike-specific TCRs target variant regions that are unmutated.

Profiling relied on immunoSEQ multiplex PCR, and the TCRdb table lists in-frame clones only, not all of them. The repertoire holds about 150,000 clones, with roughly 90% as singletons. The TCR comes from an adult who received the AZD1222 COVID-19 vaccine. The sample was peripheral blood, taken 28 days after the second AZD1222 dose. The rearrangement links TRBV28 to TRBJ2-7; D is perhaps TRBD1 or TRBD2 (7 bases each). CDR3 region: CAARGEGAPYEQYF. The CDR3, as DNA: TGTGCCGCCAGGGGGGAGGGGGCTCCCTACGAGCAGTACTTC.